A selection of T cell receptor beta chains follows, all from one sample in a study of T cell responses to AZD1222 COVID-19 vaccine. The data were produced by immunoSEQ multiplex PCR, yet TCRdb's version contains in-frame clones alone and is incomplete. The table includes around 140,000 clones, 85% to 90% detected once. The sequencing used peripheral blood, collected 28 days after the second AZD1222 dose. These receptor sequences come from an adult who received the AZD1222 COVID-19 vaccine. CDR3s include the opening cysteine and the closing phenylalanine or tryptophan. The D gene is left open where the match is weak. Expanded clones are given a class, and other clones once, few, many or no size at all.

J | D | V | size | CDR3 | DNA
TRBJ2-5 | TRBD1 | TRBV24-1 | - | CATSGRYRGRETQYF | TGTGCCACCAGTGGACGCTACAGGGGGCGAGAGACCCAGTACTTC
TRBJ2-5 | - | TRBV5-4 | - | CASSLGQGRSQETQYF | TGTGCCAGCAGCTTGGGGCAGGGGAGATCCCAAGAGACCCAGTACTTC
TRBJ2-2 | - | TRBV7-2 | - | CASSRGAGAGELFF | TGTGCCAGCTCAAGGGGGGCGGGAGCCGGGGAGCTGTTTTTT
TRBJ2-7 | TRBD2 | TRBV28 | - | CASSWLAGGSSDPYEQYF | TGTGCCAGCAGTTGGCTAGCGGGAGGGTCCTCTGATCCCTACGAGCAGTACTTC
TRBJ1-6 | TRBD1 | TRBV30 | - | CAWTRTGGNSPLHF | TGTGCCTGGACCCGGACAGGAGGAAATTCACCCCTCCACTTT
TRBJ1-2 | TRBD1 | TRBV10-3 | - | CAISTTRGTGDNYGYTF | TGTGCCATCAGTACAACAAGAGGGACAGGGGATAACTATGGCTACACCTTC
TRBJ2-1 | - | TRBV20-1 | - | CSARRGSEQFF | TGCAGTGCTCGCAGAGGGAGTGAGCAGTTCTTC
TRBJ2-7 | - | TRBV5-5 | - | CASSLEGGSSYEQYF | TGTGCCAGCAGCTTGGAGGGAGGCTCCTCCTACGAGCAGTACTTC
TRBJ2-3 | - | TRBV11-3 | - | CASTESSAGTDTQYF | TGTGCCAGCACCGAATCTAGCGCGGGCACAGATACGCAGTATTTT
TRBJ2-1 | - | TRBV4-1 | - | CASSQPPRDRYNEQFF | TGCGCCAGCAGCCAACCACCCCGCGACAGGTACAATGAGCAGTTCTTC
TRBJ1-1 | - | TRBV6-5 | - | CASSYRGRGNTEAFF | TGTGCCAGCAGTTACAGGGGCAGGGGGAACACTGAAGCTTTCTTT
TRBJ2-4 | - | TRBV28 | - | CASSSTGAGTKNIQYF | TGTGCCAGCAGTAGTACAGGGGCGGGAACCAAAAACATTCAGTACTTC
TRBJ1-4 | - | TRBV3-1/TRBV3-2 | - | CASSQDWGEKLFF | TGTGCCAGCAGCCAAGATTGGGGTGAAAAACTGTTTTTT
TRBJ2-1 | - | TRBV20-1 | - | CSASSHNEQFF | TGCAGTGCTAGCAGCCACAATGAGCAGTTCTTC
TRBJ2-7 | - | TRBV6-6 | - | CASSQSVSRGTPYEQYF | TGTGCCAGCAGTCAATCTGTGAGCCGCGGGACCCCCTACGAGCAGTACTTC
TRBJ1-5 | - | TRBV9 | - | CASSVGGSNNQPQHF | TGTGCCAGCAGCGTAGGGGGTAGTAACAATCAGCCCCAGCATTTT
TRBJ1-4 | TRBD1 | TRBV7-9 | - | CASSPRQGNEKLFF | TGTGCCAGCAGCCCCCGACAGGGTAATGAAAAACTGTTTTTT
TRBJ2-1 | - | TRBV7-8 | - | CASSLKTVNEQFF | TGTGCCAGCAGCTTAAAAACAGTGAATGAGCAGTTCTTC
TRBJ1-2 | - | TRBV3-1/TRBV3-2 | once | CASSPRGELYGYTF | TGTGCCAGCAGTCCCAGGGGCGAACTCTATGGCTACACCTTC
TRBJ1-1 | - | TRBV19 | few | CASSVRTALNTEAFF | TGTGCCAGTAGTGTTAGAACAGCACTGAACACTGAAGCTTTCTTT
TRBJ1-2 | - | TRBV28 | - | CASSPQGQVWGYTF | TGTGCCAGCAGTCCGCAGGGGCAGGTCTGGGGCTACACCTTC
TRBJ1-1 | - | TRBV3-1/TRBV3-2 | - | CASSHRNRNTEAFF | TGTGCCAGCAGCCATCGTAACAGGAACACTGAAGCTTTCTTT
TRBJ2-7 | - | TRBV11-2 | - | CASSSPPGYEQYF | TGTGCCAGCAGCTCGCCGCCGGGCTACGAGCAGTACTTC